This T cell receptor beta chain was identified in a study of shared clonotypes between healthy human individuals. V lost 5 bases to trimming and J lost 4 bases; unmatched junction nucleotides: 9. CDR1 and CDR2 from the germline V gene are SEHNR and FQNEAQ (reference sequence). The CDR3 loop spans 15 amino acids. Cells designated naive CD8 were CD45RO-negative and were positively selected for CCR7, with terminally differentiated effector memory CD45RA+ cells excluded. Clones were sequenced by immunoSEQ multiplex PCR, and TCRdb holds only the in-frame ones, with some missing. The sample includes approximately 600,000 clones, around 95% of them seen just once.

The chain recombines TRBV7-9 with TRBJ2-7; TRBD1 matches at 9 bases. The source is a young woman in good health. Sequenced material: naive CD8+ T cells sorted from blood. Here the CDR3 DNA reads TGTGCCAGCAGCCCGGGACAGGGAACGAGTTACGAGCAGTACTTC. Its protein product is CASSPGQGTSYEQYF.